Listed below are T cell receptor beta chains from one sample, sequenced in a study of T-cell reconstitution after alpha-beta-depleted transplantation in children. TCRdb itself ran the PCR reads through MiXCR, one entry per CDR3 protein. The sample lists 45,000 to 70,000 distinct CDR3 sequences; roughly 45% were seen once. This material consisted of PBMCs, mostly from graft donor cells, taken 360 days after TCRalphabeta/CD19-depleted stem cell transplant. These receptor sequences come from a male patient between 5 and 17 years old who had a stem cell transplant for acute lymphoblastic leukemia, so the T cells may come from the graft donor. The conserved cysteine and the conserved F or W are not part of the CDR3 here. Expanded clones get a size class; other rows say once, few or many, or leave the size out.

J gene: TRBJ2-2
V gene: TRBV6-5
CDR3 length: 11
clone size: few
CDR3 protein: ASSYGGSGELF

J gene: TRBJ1-4
V gene: TRBV12-3/TRBV12-4
CDR3 length: 9
clone size: few
CDR3 protein: ASSMGEKLF

J gene: TRBJ2-5
V gene: TRBV10-3
CDR3 length: 9
clone size: NA
CDR3 protein: AITPIETQY

J gene: TRBJ2-1
V gene: TRBV11-2
CDR3 length: 16
clone size: once
CDR3 protein: ASSLENPGLAGTNEQF

J gene: TRBJ1-2
V gene: TRBV12-3/TRBV12-4
CDR3 length: 12
clone size: NA
CDR3 protein: ASSLGQGRYGYT

J gene: TRBJ2-7
V gene: TRBV12-3/TRBV12-4
CDR3 length: 9
clone size: few
CDR3 protein: ASKNAYEQY

J gene: TRBJ2-3
V gene: TRBV7-8
CDR3 length: 15
clone size: NA
CDR3 protein: ASSLVWLGESTDTQY

J gene: TRBJ2-1
V gene: TRBV7-8
CDR3 length: 14
clone size: few
CDR3 protein: ASSLEQRISYNEQF

J gene: TRBJ2-7
V gene: TRBV4-1
CDR3 length: 10
clone size: NA
CDR3 protein: ASSQDPGEQY

J gene: TRBJ1-4
V gene: TRBV25-1
CDR3 length: 16
clone size: few
CDR3 protein: ASSEHRPRWEDGEKLF

J gene: TRBJ1-3
V gene: TRBV3-1
CDR3 length: 15
clone size: few
CDR3 protein: ASSRSYYEGSGNTIY

J gene: TRBJ2-1
V gene: TRBV5-1
CDR3 length: 12
clone size: NA
CDR3 protein: ASSPGTGRNEQF

J gene: TRBJ1-1
V gene: TRBV4-3
CDR3 length: 13
clone size: NA
CDR3 protein: ASSQMEGRRTEAF

J gene: TRBJ1-5
V gene: TRBV7-2
CDR3 length: 10
clone size: NA
CDR3 protein: ASSLKGQPQH

J gene: TRBJ2-1
V gene: TRBV12-3/TRBV12-4
CDR3 length: 16
clone size: NA
CDR3 protein: ASSQNSYPGLDYNEQF

J gene: TRBJ2-2
V gene: TRBV20-1
CDR3 length: 12
clone size: few
CDR3 protein: SARTGTGTGELF

J gene: TRBJ2-5
V gene: TRBV11-2
CDR3 length: 12
clone size: NA
CDR3 protein: ASSKIWGQETQY

J gene: TRBJ2-2
V gene: TRBV3-1
CDR3 length: 17
clone size: NA
CDR3 protein: ASSPSGLAGRGNTGELF

J gene: TRBJ2-2
V gene: TRBV20-1
CDR3 length: 15
clone size: NA
CDR3 protein: SARAGEAATFTGELF

J gene: TRBJ2-5
V gene: TRBV7-2
CDR3 length: 11
clone size: once
CDR3 protein: ASRTRREETQY

J gene: TRBJ1-1
V gene: TRBV20-1
CDR3 length: 12
clone size: NA
CDR3 protein: SAARGSLNTEAF

J gene: TRBJ2-7
V gene: TRBV7-2
CDR3 length: 12
clone size: NA
CDR3 protein: ASSSTISGYEQY

J gene: TRBJ2-7
V gene: TRBV5-5
CDR3 length: 10
clone size: NA
CDR3 protein: ASSLEFYEQY

J gene: TRBJ2-2
V gene: TRBV29-1
CDR3 length: 15
clone size: NA
CDR3 protein: SVEVTDRAQNTGELF

J gene: TRBJ1-3
V gene: TRBV29-1
CDR3 length: 14
clone size: few
CDR3 protein: SVEDRTGSSGNTIY

J gene: TRBJ2-3
V gene: TRBV20-1
CDR3 length: 14
clone size: many
CDR3 protein: SARGGTSGRTDTQY

J gene: TRBJ2-2
V gene: TRBV4-3
CDR3 length: 12
clone size: NA
CDR3 protein: ASSHHDSTGELF

J gene: TRBJ2-5
V gene: TRBV28
CDR3 length: 12
clone size: NA
CDR3 protein: ASSRPGTGETQY

J gene: TRBJ2-7
V gene: TRBV29-1
CDR3 length: 12
clone size: NA
CDR3 protein: SVGGQQTSYEQY

J gene: TRBJ1-6
V gene: TRBV4-1
CDR3 length: 14
clone size: NA
CDR3 protein: ASSQVGSLGNSPLH

J gene: TRBJ2-1
V gene: TRBV4-1
CDR3 length: 14
clone size: NA
CDR3 protein: ASSQDSGPNYNEQF

J gene: TRBJ2-1
V gene: TRBV29-1
CDR3 length: 9
clone size: NA
CDR3 protein: SVDVGTLKA

J gene: TRBJ2-1
V gene: TRBV6-1
CDR3 length: 13
clone size: NA
CDR3 protein: ASSLASGTYNEQF

J gene: TRBJ2-3
V gene: TRBV2
CDR3 length: 15
clone size: NA
CDR3 protein: ASKRLAGESSTDTQY

J gene: TRBJ1-2
V gene: TRBV29-1
CDR3 length: 8
clone size: NA
CDR3 protein: SVWGYGYT

J gene: TRBJ1-4
V gene: TRBV7-9
CDR3 length: 13
clone size: few
CDR3 protein: ASSSYGQGNEKLF

J gene: TRBJ2-1
V gene: TRBV2
CDR3 length: 13
clone size: NA
CDR3 protein: ASPGSGASYNEQF

J gene: TRBJ2-5
V gene: TRBV5-6
CDR3 length: 12
clone size: NA
CDR3 protein: ASSLELEVETQY

J gene: TRBJ2-2
V gene: TRBV24-1
CDR3 length: 13
clone size: NA
CDR3 protein: ATSEKGLNTGELF

J gene: TRBJ2-1
V gene: TRBV20-1
CDR3 length: 13
clone size: few
CDR3 protein: SARTAGVDYNEQF

J gene: TRBJ2-5
V gene: TRBV12-3/TRBV12-4
CDR3 length: 12
clone size: NA
CDR3 protein: ASSLRLSQETQY

J gene: TRBJ2-7
V gene: TRBV12-3/TRBV12-4
CDR3 length: 11
clone size: few
CDR3 protein: ASSLARNYEQY

J gene: TRBJ2-1
V gene: TRBV28
CDR3 length: 11
clone size: NA
CDR3 protein: ASSSGGSREQF

J gene: TRBJ2-1
V gene: TRBV7-2
CDR3 length: 11
clone size: NA
CDR3 protein: ASSLAIEVEQF

J gene: TRBJ2-3
V gene: TRBV7-6
CDR3 length: 12
clone size: NA
CDR3 protein: ASSSGQGRDTQY

J gene: TRBJ1-4
V gene: TRBV28
CDR3 length: 13
clone size: many
CDR3 protein: ASGPSRGWEEKLF

J gene: TRBJ2-3
V gene: TRBV20-1
CDR3 length: 10
clone size: few
CDR3 protein: SAALGKDTQY

J gene: TRBJ2-5
V gene: TRBV9
CDR3 length: 12
clone size: NA
CDR3 protein: ASSVGADQETQY